A single sample gave rise to the 27 T cell receptor beta chains below, sequenced in a study of sequential checkpoint blockade in melanoma. The data were produced by immunoSEQ multiplex PCR, yet TCRdb's version contains in-frame clones alone and is incomplete. Counted here are some 1,600 clones, roughly 24% occurring once; the ten biggest clones make up 8%. Treatment denoted: randomized to nivolumab then ipilimumab (arm A) or the reverse (arm B). The sequencing used tumor tissue (inferred from file names), collected from a patient given nivolumab and ipilimumab in sequence. The receptor set was obtained from a human donor with melanoma.

This clone rates as large. The chain joins TRBV11-3 to TRBJ1-1; TRBD1 aligns across 11 bases. Trimming took 3 bases from V and 3 from J; bases not matched to a gene: 9. This CDR3 comprises 17 residues. Per germline, CDR1 SGHNT and CDR2 YENEEA. The CDR3 bases are TGTGCCAGCAGCTTGGGGACAGGGGGTAGCGCGGACACTGAAGCTTTCTTT. Translated, it gives CASSLGTGGSADTEAFF.

At least ten counts were recorded for this clone. CDR3 amino acids: CASSLGRQGGEPQHF. In DNA form, the CDR3 reads TGTGCCAGCAGCCTAGGACGACAGGGGGGAGAACCCCAGCATTTT. The rearrangement uses TRBV11-3 and TRBJ1-5, with 9 bases fitting TRBD1. V dropped 5 bases and J dropped 10; count of bases not matched to a gene: 12. The germline V gene encodes CDR1 SGHNT and CDR2 YENEEA. The CDR3 is 15 amino acids.

This clone turned up a few times. This chain connects TRBV6-8 to TRBJ2-7; 9 nucleotides align to TRBD2. The V gene end was trimmed by 5 bases and the J gene end by 6 bases; junction bases not matched to a gene: 8. The CDR3 is 14 residues long. CDR1 and CDR2 from the germline V gene are MNHGY and SAAAGT. The CDR3 loop is CASSTTSGLAEQYF. CDR3 nucleotides: TGTGCCAGCAGTACGACTAGCGGCTTAGCCGAGCAGTACTTC.

The chain carries TRBV29-1 and TRBJ2-5; possible D gene TRBD2, 5 bases. The CDR3 covers 12 residues. CDR1 SQVTM and CDR2 ANQGSEA come from the germline V gene. Deletions cut 2 bases from V and 4 bases from J, with 8 bases between. The CDR3 DNA is TGCAGCGTTGAAAGGACTTCAGAGACCCAGTACTTC. It codes for CSVERTSETQYF.

This clone has more than one count but fewer than ten. CDR3 nucleotides: TGTGCCAGCAGCTCCCGGGGAGCGGGACCCGCCTACGAGCAGTACTTC. Translated, it gives CASSSRGAGPAYEQYF. The rearrangement uses TRBV6-8 and TRBJ2-7; TRBD2 matches at 7 bases. Germline lookup yields CDR1 MNHGY and CDR2 SAAAGT. V lost 6 bases and J lost 2; bases outside the gene matches: 13. The CDR3 sequence is 16 residues long.

This clone is deemed medium-sized. The V gene is TRBV11-3, the J gene TRBJ1-1, with D tentatively TRBD1 (5 bases). The CDR3 is 16 residues long. Trimming cost V 1 base and J 3 bases, with 15 bases left between them. The germline CDR1 and CDR2 sequences are SGHNT and YENEEA. The CDR3 coding sequence is TGTGCCAGCAGCTTAGGGTTGAGGGGAATCGACACTGAAGCTTTCTTT. This encodes CASSLGLRGIDTEAFF.

The chain uses TRBV5-1 and TRBJ2-5; 8 nucleotides align to TRBD1. The V gene end was trimmed by 4 bases and the J gene end by 1 base; junction bases not matched to a gene: 3. Germline CDR1 and CDR2: SGHRS and YFSETQ. CDR3 length: 14 residues. CDR3 protein: CASSTTGAQETQYF. The CDR3 nucleotides read TGCGCCAGCAGCACGACAGGGGCCCAAGAGACCCAGTACTTC.

By share of the sample, this clone is medium-sized. The chain is built from TRBV9 and TRBJ1-3; TRBD1 matches 10 bases. Per germline, CDR1 SGDLS and CDR2 YYNGEE. J lost 1 base, V lost 4 bases, and 5 bases had no gene match. The CDR3 length is 16 residues. The CDR3 sequence is CASSLGQGSSGNTIYF. In nucleotides, the CDR3 is TGTGCCAGCAGCTTGGGACAGGGGTCGTCTGGAAACACCATATATTTT.

The CDR3: CASSIRQQGYQPQHF. The CDR3 bases are TGTGCCAGTAGTATTAGGCAACAAGGGTATCAGCCCCAGCATTTT. The chain links TRBV19 to TRBJ1-5; unclear D gene. V was trimmed by 3 bases and J by 5 bases, leaving 14 bases between them. The CDR3 runs 15 residues. CDR1 and CDR2 from the germline V gene are LNHDA and SQIVND (reference sequence).

This clone was recorded a few times. The chain is built from TRBV6-7 and TRBJ2-1, with unresolved D. TRBV6-7 is an open reading frame, and its role is uncertain. Trimming took off 8 bases at V and 6 bases at J, with 8 bases between the two ends. The CDR3 sequence is 11 residues long. As DNA, the CDR3 is TGTGCCAGCCGGAAGGGCAATGAGCAGTTCTTC. It is translated as CASRKGNEQFF.

The chain couples TRBV15 to TRBJ2-7; the D gene is possibly TRBD2 (5 bases). Germline assignment: CDR1 LNHNV and CDR2 YYDKDF (reference sequence). This CDR3 has 16 residues. Trimming took off 3 bases at V and 5 bases at J, with 20 bases between the two ends. CDR3 in DNA: TGTGCCACCAGCAGCGCTCTTGTGGTGGGAGAAGACGAGCAGTACTTC. Protein product: CATSSALVVGEDEQYF.

This chain uses TRBV4-1 with TRBJ2-5; D possibly uses TRBD1 or TRBD2 (6 bases each). From germline, CDR1 is MGHRA and CDR2 YSYEKL. V gave up 1 base and J gave up 4 bases, with 10 bases separating them. CDR3 length: 14 amino acids. The CDR3 DNA is TGCGCCAGCAGCCAAGTCGGGGGCGGAGAGACCCAGTACTTC. It translates to CASSQVGGGETQYF.

The CDR3 here is CASSVNTATNEKLFF. In DNA form, the CDR3 reads TGCGCCAGCAGCGTTAATACAGCAACTAATGAAAAACTGTTTTTT. The J gene is TRBJ1-4, the V gene TRBV5-1; D gene ambiguous. Trimming left V 4 bases short and J 0 bases short, with 10 bases between. Germline V gene data show CDR1 as SGHRS and CDR2 as YFSETQ. This CDR3 is built from 15 residues.

This clone was seen a handful of times. The chain employs TRBV6-8 and TRBJ1-4; no reliable D call. Germline CDR1 reads MNHGY; CDR2 reads SAAAGT. The CDR3 consists of 14 residues. Trimming removed 10 bases from V and 7 bases from J, with 19 bases in between. CDR3 in amino acids: CATKGDGRAEKLFF. DNA of the CDR3: TGTGCCACCAAAGGCGATGGAAGGGCTGAAAAACTGTTTTTT.

This clone is large (0.1 to 1%). V and J are TRBV6-8 and TRBJ1-1; D uncertain. The germline V gene encodes CDR1 MNHGY and CDR2 SAAAGT. The germline V and J ends were trimmed by 0 bases and 6 bases, with 14 bases remaining between them. This CDR3 comprises 15 residues. Here the CDR3 DNA reads TGTGCCAGCAGTTACTCCCGGCTCGGTCACCCTGAAGCTTTCTTT. This sequence encodes CASSYSRLGHPEAFF.

The gene calls are TRBV19 and TRBJ2-2; D may match TRBD1 or TRBD2 (5 bases each). Per germline, CDR1 LNHDA and CDR2 SQIVND (reference sequence). The CDR3 has 15 amino acids. Trimming took off 10 bases at V and 0 bases at J, with 15 bases between the two ends. The CDR3 reads CATLYGGANTGELFF. The DNA for the CDR3 is TGTGCCACCCTATATGGGGGTGCGAACACCGGGGAGCTGTTTTTT.

The chain combines TRBV19 with TRBJ1-1; D gene unclear. The germline CDR1 and CDR2 sequences are LNHDA and SQIVND (reference sequence). The CDR3 loop spans 14 amino acids. The V gene lost 5 bases and the J gene lost 1 base, with 11 bases spanning the gap. Here the CDR3 DNA reads TGTGCCAGTAGTTTTCGGACTTCGAACACTGAAGCTTTCTTT. It codes for CASSFRTSNTEAFF. Full variable domain (missing parts from reference TRBV19 and TRBJ1-1): DGGITQSPKYLFRKEGQNVTLSCEQNLNHDAMYWYRQDPGQGLRLIYYSQIVNDFQKGDIAEGYSVSREKKESFPLTVTSAQKNPTAFYLCASSFRTSNTEAFFGQGTRLTVV.

This clone has just one count. The chain joins TRBV19 to TRBJ2-2; D gene unclear. The CDR3 spans 13 residues. The germline V gene has CDR1 LNHDA and CDR2 SQIVND (reference sequence). Trimming cost V 4 bases and J 4 bases, with 7 bases left between them. CDR3 bases: TGTGCCAGTAGTACGAGGACCACCGGGGAGCTGTTTTTT. Residues: CASSTRTTGELFF.

The rearrangement uses TRBV9 and TRBJ2-2; D is undetermined. This CDR3 region has 13 residues. Trimming pared 4 bases from V and 6 bases from J, leaving 10 bases between. Germline loops: CDR1 SGDLS, CDR2 YYNGEE. The chain's CDR3 is CASSPVGSGELFF. CDR3 sequence (DNA): TGTGCCAGCAGCCCCGTGGGGTCCGGGGAGCTGTTTTTT. The entire variable domain, with the rest obtained from reference TRBV9 and TRBJ2-2, is as follows: DSGVTQTPKHLITATGQRVTLRCSPRSGDLSVYWYQQSLDQGLQFLIQYYNGEERAKGNILERFSAQQFPDLHSELNLSSLELGDSALYFCASSPVGSGELFFGEGSRLTVL.

V and J are TRBV19 and TRBJ1-5, with D perhaps matching TRBD1 (6 bases). The V end was cut by 7 bases, the J end by 2 bases, with 12 bases between. Germline V lookup: CDR1 LNHDA, CDR2 SQIVND (reference sequence). This CDR3 spans 14 amino acids. Here the CDR3 reads CASNMDRGNQPQHF. The CDR3 bases are TGTGCCAGTAACATGGACAGAGGCAATCAGCCCCAGCATTTT.

A remark on this clone: A read error may account for a junction end that differs from germline. This chain connects TRBV6-8 to TRBJ2-7, with 9 bases aligning to TRBD1. Germline V lookup: CDR1 MNHGY, CDR2 SAAAGT. This CDR3 is built from 18 residues. The CDR3 bases are TGTGCCATCAGTGGAAACCTCCAGGGGGACAGGGATACCTACGAGCAGTACTTC. Translation: CAISGNLQGDRDTYEQYF.

By proportion, this clone is large. This chain links TRBV9 with TRBJ2-7; D remains unclear. Per germline, CDR1 SGDLS and CDR2 YYNGEE. The CDR3 has 14 amino acids. V dropped 4 bases and J dropped 5 bases, with 16 bases sitting between them. CDR3 coding DNA: TGTGCCAGCAGCCTCCGCGAGGCCGACCACGAGCAGTACTTC. Encoded protein: CASSLREADHEQYF.

The rearrangement links TRBV5-1 to TRBJ2-1, with a possible D match to TRBD1 (6 bases). Germline CDR1 SGHRS, CDR2 YFSETQ. V was trimmed by 4 bases and J by 6 bases, leaving 20 bases between them. The CDR3 is made up of 16 amino acids. The CDR3 coding sequence is TGCGCCAGCAGCCAAAAGCCGGGACACCGGACCAATGAGCAGTTCTTC. Amino acid sequence: CASSQKPGHRTNEQFF.

This clone was picked up a small number of times. The rearrangement uses TRBV30 and TRBJ1-4; D unclear. This CDR3 comprises 13 residues. Germline values: CDR1 GTSNPN, CDR2 SVGIG (reference sequence). Trimming stripped 0 bases from V and 6 bases from J, with 8 bases between. In nucleotides, the CDR3 is TGTGCCTGGAGTGTACGGTGGGATGAAAAACTGTTTTTT. This translates into CAWSVRWDEKLFF.

By sample share, this clone is medium-sized. The rearrangement links TRBV11-3 to TRBJ1-5; D might be TRBD1 (6 bases). Germline values: CDR1 SGHNT, CDR2 YENEEA. The CDR3 consists of 18 residues. The V gene lost 5 bases and the J gene lost 0 bases, with 20 bases spanning the gap. The CDR3, as DNA: TGTGCCAGCAGCCATCGGACGGGGGCCCCTGATAGCAATCAGCCCCAGCATTTT. The encoded protein is CASSHRTGAPDSNQPQHF.

The chain couples TRBV6-8 to TRBJ1-6, with D uncertain. CDR1 and CDR2 from the germline V gene are MNHGY and SAAAGT. This CDR3 has 14 amino acids. Trimming removed 2 bases from V and 6 bases from J, with 8 bases in between. CDR3 sequence reads: CASSYNTINSPLHF. CDR3 in DNA: TGTGCCAGCAGTTACAACACGATTAATTCACCCCTCCACTTT.

V gene TRBV18 combines with J gene TRBJ2-1, with 12 bases fitting TRBD1. CDR1 and CDR2 from the germline V gene are KGHSH and LQKENI. Germline trimming cut 3 bases from V and 9 bases from J; bases unmatched to any gene: 9. The CDR3 spans 16 residues. CDR3 in amino acids: CASSPLPGTGGSEQFF. CDR3 bases: TGTGCCAGCTCACCGCTACCCGGGACAGGGGGCAGTGAGCAGTTCTTC.